Sequencing of this T cell receptor (beta chain) was carried out in a study of molecular identifiers for immune sequencing clone quantification (dated by TCRdb to the late 2010s). Context from the whole study: For a replicate experiment, the RNA from either approximately 20,000 or 100,000 naive CD8 T cells was divided into five aliquots, and four of those aliquots went on to sequencing. The study was a methods study using CD8 T cells to benchmark molecular-identifier clustering-based TCR repertoire sequencing (MIDCIRS) and TCR RNA copy counting.

V was cut back by 5 bases and J by 0 bases, leaving a gap of 20 bases between them. Measured from the cysteine to the phenylalanine, the CDR3 is 17 residues long. Solely the CDR3 DNA is kept, with 51 bases framed from the first base. For CDR1 and CDR2, the germline V gene lists MDHEN and SYDVKM. A note on this clonotype: The target of this receptor is not known. No much larger clonotype is one base removed from it; base qualities were not supplied.

To prepare the library, PCR was applied. TCRdb names Illumina HiSeq 4000 as the instrument used. Preparation of bulk TCR libraries followed a previously described approach, with the TCR primers listed in Table S5. Total RNA was purified with the Qiagen AllPrep DNA/RNA kit. Before any analysis, reads coming from multiple sequencing runs of the same library were combined into one pool. Per the authors' processing: Reads were retained only if their TCR constant sequence matched exactly, and those retained reads were trimmed to 150 nt and grouped according to their 12-nt molecular barcodes. Reads in each barcode group were sub-clustered using a 15% Levenshtein threshold, and a quality-weighted consensus sequence was built for each RNA molecule. Non-functional sequences were removed, as were lower-count sequences one edit away from another. Based on fitting two negative binomial distributions, any barcode sub-cluster with under 20% of the maximum read count was discarded. TCRdb reanalyzed the raw reads on its own, using fastp at Q25 for trimming and MiXCR for clone calling, and kept in-frame beta chains. Rows merge per CDR3 protein into single entries with the most common DNA and genes. TCRdb, not the authors, supplied the V and J calls. For this sample the table gives 550,000 to 750,000 distinct CDR3 sequences, of which about 20% were detected only once. The ten most abundant clones make up roughly 0.83% of the sample.

Overall study outcomes, separate from this receptor: Roughly 2.8 recovered TCR RNA copies per cell were obtained by modeling, versus about ten by digital PCR, implying a capture efficiency of about 30%. The naive libraries included spiked-in Jurkat TCR RNA (roughly ten copies' worth), and this Jurkat TCR RNA is not part of the donor repertoire. When barcode sub-clustering was not used, chimeric consensus sequences inflated TCR diversity, with chimeras reaching as high as 47%. Even against a background of about a million naive CD8 T cells, spiked-in Jurkat TCR RNA amounting to a single cell's worth was reported to be detectable. In CMV-specific effector cells, clones with more than 20 RNA copies accounted for over 97% of molecules, whereas in naive cells such clones accounted for under 1%. Highly expanded clone sizes could be underestimated because identical TCR molecules may share a barcode.

Libraries of naive CD8 T cells were generated from around 20,000 to 1,000,000 sorted cells, with 10%, 30% or 50% of the purified RNA used. Naive CD8 T cells, defined as CD8+CD4-CCR7+CD45RA+, were FACS-sorted into RLT Plus buffer on a BD FACSAria II. Detection sensitivity was tested by spiking Jurkat RNA equal to roughly nine TCR copies' worth into samples containing 20,000-1,000,000 naive CD8 T cells. CD8 T cells were enriched with RosetteSep CD8+ T Cell Enrichment Cocktail and Ficoll-Paque, followed by ACK red cell lysis. Sequencing used naive CD8+ T cells from blood, with Jurkat cell RNA spiked in. What the cell subset or site label conveys for this sample: FACS-sorted CD8+CD4-CCR7+CD45RA+ naive T cells. The sequence was collected from a human donor in good health. Some libraries in this study had Jurkat cell RNA spiked in. This chain is built from TRBV28 and TRBJ2-7, and the D gene may be TRBD2, 6 bases matching. For the CDR3, the sequence is CASSPLLGGVLSYEQYF. At the DNA level, the sequence is TGTGCCAGCAGTCCCCTCCTTGGCGGGGTCCTCTCCTACGAGCAGTACTTC.